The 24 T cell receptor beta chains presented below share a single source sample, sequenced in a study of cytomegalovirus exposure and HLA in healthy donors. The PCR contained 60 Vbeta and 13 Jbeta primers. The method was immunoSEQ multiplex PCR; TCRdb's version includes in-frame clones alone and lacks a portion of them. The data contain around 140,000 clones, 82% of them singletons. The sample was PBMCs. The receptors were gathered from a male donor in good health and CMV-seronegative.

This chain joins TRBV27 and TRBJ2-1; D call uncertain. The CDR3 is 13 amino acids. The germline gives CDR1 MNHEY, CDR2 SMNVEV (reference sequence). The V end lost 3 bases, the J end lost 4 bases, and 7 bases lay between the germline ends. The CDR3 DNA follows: TGTGCCAGCAGTTTGAGCGAGTACAATGAGCAGTTCTTC. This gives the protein CASSLSEYNEQFF.

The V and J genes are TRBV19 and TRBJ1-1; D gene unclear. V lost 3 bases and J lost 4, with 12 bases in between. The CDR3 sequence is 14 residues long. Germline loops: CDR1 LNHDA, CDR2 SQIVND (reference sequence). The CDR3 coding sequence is TGTGCCAGTAGTATTGCGGGGTCTGGCACTGAAGCTTTCTTT. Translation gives CASSIAGSGTEAFF. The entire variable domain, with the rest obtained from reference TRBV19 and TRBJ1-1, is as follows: DGGITQSPKYLFRKEGQNVTLSCEQNLNHDAMYWYRQDPGQGLRLIYYSQIVNDFQKGDIAEGYSVSREKKESFPLTVTSAQKNPTAFYLCASSIAGSGTEAFFGQGTRLTVV.

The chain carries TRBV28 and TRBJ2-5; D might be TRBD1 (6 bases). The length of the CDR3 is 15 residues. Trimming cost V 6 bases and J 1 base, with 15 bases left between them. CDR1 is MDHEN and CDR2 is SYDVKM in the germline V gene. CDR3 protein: CASRDGQTPQETQYF. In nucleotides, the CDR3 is TGTGCCAGCAGGGATGGACAGACCCCCCAAGAGACCCAGTACTTC.

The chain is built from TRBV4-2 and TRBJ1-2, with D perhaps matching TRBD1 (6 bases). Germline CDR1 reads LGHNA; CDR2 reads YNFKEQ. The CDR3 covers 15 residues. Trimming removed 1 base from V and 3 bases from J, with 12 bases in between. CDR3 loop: CASSQATGRDYGYTF. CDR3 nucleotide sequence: TGTGCCAGCAGCCAAGCTACAGGGAGGGACTATGGCTACACCTTC.

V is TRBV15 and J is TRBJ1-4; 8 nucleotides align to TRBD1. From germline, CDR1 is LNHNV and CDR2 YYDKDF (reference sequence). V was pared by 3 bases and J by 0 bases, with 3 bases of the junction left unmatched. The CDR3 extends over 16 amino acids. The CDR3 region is CATSRDRVTTNEKLFF. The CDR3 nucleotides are TGTGCCACCAGCAGGGACAGGGTCACAACTAATGAAAAACTGTTTTTT.

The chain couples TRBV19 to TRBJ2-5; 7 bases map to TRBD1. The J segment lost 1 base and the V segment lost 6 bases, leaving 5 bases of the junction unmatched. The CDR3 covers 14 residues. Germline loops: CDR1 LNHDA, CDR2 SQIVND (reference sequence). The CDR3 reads CASSHGDSQETQYF. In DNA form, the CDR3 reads TGTGCCAGTAGCCATGGGGACAGCCAAGAGACCCAGTACTTC.

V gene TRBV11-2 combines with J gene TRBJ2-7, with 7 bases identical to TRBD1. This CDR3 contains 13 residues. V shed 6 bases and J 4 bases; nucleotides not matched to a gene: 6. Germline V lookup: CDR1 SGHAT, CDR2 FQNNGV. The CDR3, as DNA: TGTGCCAGCAGTCTGTCACAGGGGTACGAGCAGTACTTC. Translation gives CASSLSQGYEQYF.

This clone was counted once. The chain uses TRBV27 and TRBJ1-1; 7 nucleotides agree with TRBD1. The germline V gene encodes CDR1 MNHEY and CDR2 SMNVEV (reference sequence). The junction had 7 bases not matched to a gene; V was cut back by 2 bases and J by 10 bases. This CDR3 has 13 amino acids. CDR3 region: CASSLTGQYAAFF. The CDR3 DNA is TGTGCCAGCAGTTTAACGGGACAGTATGCAGCTTTCTTT.

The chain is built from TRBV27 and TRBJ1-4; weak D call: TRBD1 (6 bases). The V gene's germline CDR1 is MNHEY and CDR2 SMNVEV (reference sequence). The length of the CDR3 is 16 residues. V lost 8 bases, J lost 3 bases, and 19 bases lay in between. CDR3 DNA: TGTGCCAGCCGAATGGGACCAGGGGCGGCTAATGAAAAACTGTTTTTT. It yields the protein CASRMGPGAANEKLFF.

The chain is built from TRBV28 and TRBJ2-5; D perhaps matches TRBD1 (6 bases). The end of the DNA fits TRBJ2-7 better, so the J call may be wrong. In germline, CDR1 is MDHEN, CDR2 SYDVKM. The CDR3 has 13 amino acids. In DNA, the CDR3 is TGTGCCAGCAGTCCCGGACAGTCCCCCGAGCAGTACTTC. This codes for CASSPGQSPEQYF.

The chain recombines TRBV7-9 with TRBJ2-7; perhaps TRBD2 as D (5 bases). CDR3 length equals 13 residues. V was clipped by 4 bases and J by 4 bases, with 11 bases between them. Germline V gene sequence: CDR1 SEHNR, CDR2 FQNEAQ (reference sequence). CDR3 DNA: TGTGCCAGCAGCTCAGCGGCAGAATACGAGCAGTACTTC. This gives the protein CASSSAAEYEQYF.

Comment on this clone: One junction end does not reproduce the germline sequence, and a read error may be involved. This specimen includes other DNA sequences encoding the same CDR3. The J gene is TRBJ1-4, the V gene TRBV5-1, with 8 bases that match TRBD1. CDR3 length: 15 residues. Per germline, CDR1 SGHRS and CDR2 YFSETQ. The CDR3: CASSLAGTGTEKLFF. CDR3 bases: TGCGCCAGCAGCTTGGCAGGGACAGGTACCGAAAAACTGTTCTTT.

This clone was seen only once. CDR3 nucleotides: TGCGCCAGCAGCTTGGGGGACAGCAATGGCTACACCTTC. Protein product: CASSLGDSNGYTF. V usage is TRBV5-1 and J usage is TRBJ1-2; TRBD1 aligns across 7 bases. After removal of 0 bases from V and 6 bases from J, the junction contained 2 bases not matched to a gene. CDR1 is SGHRS and CDR2 is YFSETQ in the germline V gene. This CDR3 is 13 amino acids long.

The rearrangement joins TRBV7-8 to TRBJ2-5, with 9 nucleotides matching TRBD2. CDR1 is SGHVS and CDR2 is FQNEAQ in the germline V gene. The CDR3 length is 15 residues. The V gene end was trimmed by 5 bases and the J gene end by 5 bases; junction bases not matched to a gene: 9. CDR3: CASSSWTSEAETQYF. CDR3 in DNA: TGTGCCAGCAGCAGCTGGACTAGCGAGGCGGAGACCCAGTACTTC.

In DNA form, the CDR3 reads TGTGCCAGCAGTGAAGATAAGTCACCAGATCAGCCCCAGCATTTT. Translated: CASSEDKSPDQPQHF. This chain links TRBV2 with TRBJ1-5; D remains ambiguous. The germline gives CDR1 SNHLY, CDR2 FYNNEI. V was shortened by 1 base and J by 5 bases, with 12 bases between the two germline ends. The CDR3 consists of 15 residues.

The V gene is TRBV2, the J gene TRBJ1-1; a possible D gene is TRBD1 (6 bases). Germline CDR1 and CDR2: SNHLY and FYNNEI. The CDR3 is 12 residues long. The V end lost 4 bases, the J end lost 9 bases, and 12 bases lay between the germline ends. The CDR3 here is CASSVTGTQAFF. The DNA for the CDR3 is TGTGCCAGCAGTGTAACAGGGACCCAAGCTTTCTTT.

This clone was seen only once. CDR3 sequence reads: CASSHGDSIGRQYF. In DNA form, the CDR3 reads TGTGCCAGCAGCCACGGGGACAGTATCGGTCGGCAGTACTTC. The chain joins TRBV13 to TRBJ2-7; 7 nucleotides match TRBD1. Germline V CDR1 and CDR2: PRHDT, FYEKMQ (reference sequence). V shed 5 bases and J 9 bases; nucleotides not matched to a gene: 13. This CDR3 spans 14 amino acids.

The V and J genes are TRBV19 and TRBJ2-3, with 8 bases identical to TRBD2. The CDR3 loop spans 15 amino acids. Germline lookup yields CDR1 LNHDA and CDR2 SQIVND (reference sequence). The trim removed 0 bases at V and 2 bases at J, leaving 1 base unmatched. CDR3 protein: CASSIELAATDTQYF. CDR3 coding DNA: TGTGCCAGTAGTATAGAACTAGCGGCCACAGATACGCAGTATTTT. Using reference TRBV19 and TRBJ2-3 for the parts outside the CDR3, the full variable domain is DGGITQSPKYLFRKEGQNVTLSCEQNLNHDAMYWYRQDPGQGLRLIYYSQIVNDFQKGDIAEGYSVSREKKESFPLTVTSAQKNPTAFYLCASSIELAATDTQYFGPGTRLTVL.

CDR3 sequence: CAIREGINQPQHF. CDR3 nucleotide sequence: TGTGCCATCAGGGAGGGCATCAATCAGCCCCAGCATTTT. V is TRBV10-3 and J is TRBJ1-5; D is unclear. V was clipped by 6 bases and J by 3 bases, with 9 bases between them. CDR1 ENHRY and CDR2 SYGVKD come from the germline V gene. The CDR3 runs to 13 residues.

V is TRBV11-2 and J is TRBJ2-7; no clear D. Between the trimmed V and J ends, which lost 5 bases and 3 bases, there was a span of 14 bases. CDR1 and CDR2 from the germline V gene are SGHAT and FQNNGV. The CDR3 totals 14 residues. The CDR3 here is CASSPLGSVYEQYF. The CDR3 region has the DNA TGTGCCAGCAGCCCCCTGGGCTCGGTCTACGAGCAGTACTTC.

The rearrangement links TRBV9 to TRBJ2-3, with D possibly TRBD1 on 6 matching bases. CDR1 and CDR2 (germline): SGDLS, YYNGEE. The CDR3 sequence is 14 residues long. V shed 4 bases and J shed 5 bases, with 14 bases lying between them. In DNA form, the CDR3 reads TGTGCCAGCAGCCCCGGGACACCATTAGATACGCAGTATTTT. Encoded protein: CASSPGTPLDTQYF.

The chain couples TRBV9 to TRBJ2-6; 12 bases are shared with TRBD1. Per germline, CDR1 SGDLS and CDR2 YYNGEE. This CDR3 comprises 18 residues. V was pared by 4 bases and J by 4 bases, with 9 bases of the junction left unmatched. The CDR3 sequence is CASSTYGTGGSGANVLTF. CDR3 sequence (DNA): TGTGCCAGCAGCACCTACGGGACAGGGGGCTCCGGGGCCAACGTCCTGACTTTC.

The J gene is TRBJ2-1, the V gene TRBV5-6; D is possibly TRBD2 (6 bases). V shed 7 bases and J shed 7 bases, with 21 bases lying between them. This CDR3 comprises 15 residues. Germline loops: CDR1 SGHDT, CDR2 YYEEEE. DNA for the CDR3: TGTGCCAGCTCAACCGGGGGTAGCGTAGCTAATGAGCAGTTCTTC. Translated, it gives CASSTGGSVANEQFF.

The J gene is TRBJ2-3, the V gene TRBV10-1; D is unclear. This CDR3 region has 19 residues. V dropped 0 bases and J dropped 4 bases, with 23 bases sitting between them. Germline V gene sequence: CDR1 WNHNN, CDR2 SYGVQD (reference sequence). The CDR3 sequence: CASSESGRNILGFPDTQYF. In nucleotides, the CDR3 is TGCGCCAGCAGTGAGTCTGGCAGGAATATATTGGGTTTCCCAGATACGCAGTATTTT.